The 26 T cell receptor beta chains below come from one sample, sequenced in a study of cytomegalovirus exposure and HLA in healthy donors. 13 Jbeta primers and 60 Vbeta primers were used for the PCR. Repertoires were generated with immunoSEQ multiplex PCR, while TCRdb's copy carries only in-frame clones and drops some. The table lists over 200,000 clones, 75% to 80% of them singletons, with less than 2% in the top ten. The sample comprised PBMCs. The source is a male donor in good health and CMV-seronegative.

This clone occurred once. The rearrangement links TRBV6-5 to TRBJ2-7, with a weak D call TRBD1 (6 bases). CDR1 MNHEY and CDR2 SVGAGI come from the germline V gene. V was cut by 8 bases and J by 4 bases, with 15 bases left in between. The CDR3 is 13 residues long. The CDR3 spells CASSGVTGYEQYF. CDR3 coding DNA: TGTGCCAGCTCAGGGGTTACGGGTTACGAGCAGTACTTC.

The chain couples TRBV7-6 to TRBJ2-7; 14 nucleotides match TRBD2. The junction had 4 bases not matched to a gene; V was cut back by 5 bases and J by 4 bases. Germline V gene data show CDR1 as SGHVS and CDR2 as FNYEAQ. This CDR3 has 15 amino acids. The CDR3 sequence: CASSRGLAGVYEQYF. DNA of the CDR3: TGTGCCAGCAGCCGGGGACTAGCGGGGGTATACGAGCAGTACTTC.

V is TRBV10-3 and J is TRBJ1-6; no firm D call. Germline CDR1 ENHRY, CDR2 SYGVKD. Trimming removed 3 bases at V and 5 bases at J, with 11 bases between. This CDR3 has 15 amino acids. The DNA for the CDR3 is TGTGCCATCAGTGAAGCGGCAGGTGATAATTCACCCCTCCACTTT. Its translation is CAISEAAGDNSPLHF.

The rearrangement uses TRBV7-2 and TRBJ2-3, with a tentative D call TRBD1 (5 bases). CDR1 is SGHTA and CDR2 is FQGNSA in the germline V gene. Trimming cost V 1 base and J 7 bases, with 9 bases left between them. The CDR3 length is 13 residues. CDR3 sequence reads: CASSLGGSNTQYF. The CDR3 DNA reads TGTGCCAGCAGCTTAGGGGGCAGTAATACGCAGTATTTT.

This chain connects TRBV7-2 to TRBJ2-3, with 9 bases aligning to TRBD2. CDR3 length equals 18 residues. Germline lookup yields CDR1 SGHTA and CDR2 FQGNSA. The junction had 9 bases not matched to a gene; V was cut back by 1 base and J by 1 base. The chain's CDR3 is CASSLVAAGGLGTDTQYF. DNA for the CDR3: TGTGCCAGCAGCTTAGTGGCGGCGGGGGGGCTGGGCACAGATACGCAGTATTTT.

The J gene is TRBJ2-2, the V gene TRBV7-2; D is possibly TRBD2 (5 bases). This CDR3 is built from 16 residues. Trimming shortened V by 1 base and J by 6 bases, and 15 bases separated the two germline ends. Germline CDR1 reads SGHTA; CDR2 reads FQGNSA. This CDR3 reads CASSLGGPGWAGELFF. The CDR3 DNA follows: TGTGCCAGCAGCTTAGGAGGCCCGGGGTGGGCCGGGGAGCTGTTTTTT.

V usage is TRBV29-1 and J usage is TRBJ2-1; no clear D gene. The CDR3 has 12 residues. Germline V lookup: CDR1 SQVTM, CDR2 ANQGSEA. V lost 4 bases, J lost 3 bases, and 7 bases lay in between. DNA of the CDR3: TGCAGCGTTGCGCCAGGCTACAATGAGCAGTTCTTC. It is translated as CSVAPGYNEQFF.

CDR3 in amino acids: CASSLEGTGIYEQYF. CDR3 coding DNA: TGTGCCAGCAGCTTAGAGGGGACAGGGATCTACGAGCAGTACTTC. This chain links TRBV11-2 with TRBJ2-7, with 9 positions matching TRBD1. Per germline, CDR1 SGHAT and CDR2 FQNNGV. This CDR3 spans 15 amino acids. V lost 0 bases and J lost 3; bases outside the gene matches: 3.

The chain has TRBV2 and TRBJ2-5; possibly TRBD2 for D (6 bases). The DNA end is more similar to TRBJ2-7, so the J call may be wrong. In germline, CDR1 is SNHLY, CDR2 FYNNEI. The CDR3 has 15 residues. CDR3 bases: TGTGCCAGCAGTGAAGCGGGGGGTGCAGCAGCCGAGCAGTACTTC. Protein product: CASSEAGGAAAEQYF.

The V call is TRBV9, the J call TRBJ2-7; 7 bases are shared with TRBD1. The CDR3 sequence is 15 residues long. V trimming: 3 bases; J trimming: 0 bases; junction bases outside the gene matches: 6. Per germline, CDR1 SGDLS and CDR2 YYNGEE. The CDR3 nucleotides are TGTGCCAGCAGCGCGAGGGGGCAAAGCTCCTACGAGCAGTACTTC. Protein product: CASSARGQSSYEQYF.

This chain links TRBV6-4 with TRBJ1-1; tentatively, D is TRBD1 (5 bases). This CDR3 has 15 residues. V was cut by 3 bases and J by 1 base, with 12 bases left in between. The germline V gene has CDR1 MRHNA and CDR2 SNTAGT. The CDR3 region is CASSDNTGPNTEAFF. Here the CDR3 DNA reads TGTGCCAGCAGTGATAACACAGGACCGAACACTGAAGCTTTCTTT.

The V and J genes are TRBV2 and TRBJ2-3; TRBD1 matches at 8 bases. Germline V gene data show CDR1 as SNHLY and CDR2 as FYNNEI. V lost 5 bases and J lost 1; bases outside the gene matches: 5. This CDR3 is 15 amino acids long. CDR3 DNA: TGTGCCAGCAGTCCCCGGACAGGGCGCACAGATACGCAGTATTTT. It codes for CASSPRTGRTDTQYF.

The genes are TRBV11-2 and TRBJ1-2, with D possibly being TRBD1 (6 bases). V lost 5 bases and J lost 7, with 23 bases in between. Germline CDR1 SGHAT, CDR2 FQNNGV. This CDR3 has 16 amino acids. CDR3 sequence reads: CASSPPRGGARSGYTF. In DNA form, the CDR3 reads TGTGCCAGCAGCCCCCCACGTGGGGGGGCGCGGTCTGGCTACACCTTC.

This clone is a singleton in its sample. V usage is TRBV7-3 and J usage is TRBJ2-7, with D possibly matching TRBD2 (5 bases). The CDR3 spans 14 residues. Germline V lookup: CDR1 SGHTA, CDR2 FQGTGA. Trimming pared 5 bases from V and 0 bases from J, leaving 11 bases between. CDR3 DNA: TGTGCCAGCAGCCCGCGGGCAGACTCCTACGAGCAGTACTTC. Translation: CASSPRADSYEQYF.

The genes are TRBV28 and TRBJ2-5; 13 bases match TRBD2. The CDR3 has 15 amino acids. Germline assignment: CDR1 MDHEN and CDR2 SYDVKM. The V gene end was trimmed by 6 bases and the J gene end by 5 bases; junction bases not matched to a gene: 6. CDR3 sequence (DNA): TGTGCCAGCAGACTAGCGGGAGGGGAGGGGGAGACCCAGTACTTC. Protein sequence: CASRLAGGEGETQYF. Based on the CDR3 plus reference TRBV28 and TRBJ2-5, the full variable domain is DVKVTQSSRYLVKRTGEKVFLECVQDMDHENMFWYRQDPGLGLRLIYFSYDVKMKEKGDIPEGYSVSREKKERFSLILESASTNQTSMYLCASRLAGGEGETQYFGPGTRLLVL.

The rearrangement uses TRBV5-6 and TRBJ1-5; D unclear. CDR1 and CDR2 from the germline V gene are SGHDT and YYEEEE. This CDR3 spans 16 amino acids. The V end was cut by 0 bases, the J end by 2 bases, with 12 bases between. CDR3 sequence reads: CASSLVFRRRNQPQHF. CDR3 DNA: TGTGCCAGCAGCTTGGTTTTTAGGCGGCGCAATCAGCCCCAGCATTTT.

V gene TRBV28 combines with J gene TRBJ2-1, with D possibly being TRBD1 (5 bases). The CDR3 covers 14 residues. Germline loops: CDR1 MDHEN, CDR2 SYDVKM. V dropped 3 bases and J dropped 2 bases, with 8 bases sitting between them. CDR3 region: CASSFTGTYNEQFF. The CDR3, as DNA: TGTGCCAGCAGTTTTACAGGTACCTACAATGAGCAGTTCTTC.

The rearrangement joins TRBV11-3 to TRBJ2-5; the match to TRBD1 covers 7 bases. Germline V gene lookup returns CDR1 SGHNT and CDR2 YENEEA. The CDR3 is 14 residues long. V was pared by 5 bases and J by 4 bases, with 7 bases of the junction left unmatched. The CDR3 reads CASSTRQGSETQYF. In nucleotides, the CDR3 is TGTGCCAGCAGCACCCGACAGGGCTCAGAGACCCAGTACTTC.

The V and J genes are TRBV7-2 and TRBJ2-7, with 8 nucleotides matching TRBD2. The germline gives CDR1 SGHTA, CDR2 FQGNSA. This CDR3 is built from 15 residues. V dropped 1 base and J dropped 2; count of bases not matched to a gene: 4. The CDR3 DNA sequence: TGTGCCAGCAGCTTAGAGAGCGGGGGCCCCTACGAGCAGTACTTC. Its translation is CASSLESGGPYEQYF.

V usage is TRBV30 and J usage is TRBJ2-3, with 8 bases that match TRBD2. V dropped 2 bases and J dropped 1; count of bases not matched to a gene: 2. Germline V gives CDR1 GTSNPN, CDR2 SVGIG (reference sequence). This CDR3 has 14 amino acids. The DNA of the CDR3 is TGTGCCTGGAGTAGGCGGGGGGGCACAGATACGCAGTATTTT. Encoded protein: CAWSRRGGTDTQYF.

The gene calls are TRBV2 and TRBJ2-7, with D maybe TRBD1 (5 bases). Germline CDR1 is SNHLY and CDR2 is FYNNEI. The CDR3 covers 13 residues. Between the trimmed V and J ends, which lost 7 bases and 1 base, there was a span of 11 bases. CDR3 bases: TGTGCCAGCAACGGACGACAGTCCTACGAGCAGTACTTC. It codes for CASNGRQSYEQYF.

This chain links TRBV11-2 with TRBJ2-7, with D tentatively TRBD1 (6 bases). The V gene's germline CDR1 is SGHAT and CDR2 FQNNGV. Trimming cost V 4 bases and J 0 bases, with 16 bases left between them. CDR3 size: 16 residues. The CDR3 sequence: CASSSSRDIRSYEQYF. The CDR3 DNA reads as TGTGCCAGCAGCTCATCCCGGGACATTCGCTCCTACGAGCAGTACTTC.

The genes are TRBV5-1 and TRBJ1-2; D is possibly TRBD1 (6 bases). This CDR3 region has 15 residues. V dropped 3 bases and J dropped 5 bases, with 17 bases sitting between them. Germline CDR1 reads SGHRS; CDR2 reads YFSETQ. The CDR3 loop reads CASSSGQSQAYGYTF. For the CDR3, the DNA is TGCGCCAGCAGCTCCGGACAGTCCCAAGCGTATGGCTACACCTTC.

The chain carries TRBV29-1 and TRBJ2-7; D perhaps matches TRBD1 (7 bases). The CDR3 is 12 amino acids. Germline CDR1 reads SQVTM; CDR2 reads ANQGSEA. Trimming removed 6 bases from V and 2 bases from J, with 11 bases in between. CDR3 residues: CSVRDSAYEQYF. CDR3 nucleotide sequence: TGCAGCGTGCGGGACAGTGCCTACGAGCAGTACTTC.

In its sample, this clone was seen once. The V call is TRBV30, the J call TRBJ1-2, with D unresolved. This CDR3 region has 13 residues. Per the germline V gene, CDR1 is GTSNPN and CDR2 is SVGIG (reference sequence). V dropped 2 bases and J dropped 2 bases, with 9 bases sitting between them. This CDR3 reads CAWSSGSNYGYTF. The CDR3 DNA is TGTGCCTGGAGTTCGGGGTCCAACTATGGCTACACCTTC.

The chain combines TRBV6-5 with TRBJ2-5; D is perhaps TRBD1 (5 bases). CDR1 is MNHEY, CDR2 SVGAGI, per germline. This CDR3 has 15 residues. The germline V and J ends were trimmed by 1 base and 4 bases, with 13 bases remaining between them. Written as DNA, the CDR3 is TGTGCCAGCAGTTACTGGGGCCAGGGTAGAGAGACCCAGTACTTC. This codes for CASSYWGQGRETQYF.